This is a list of T cell receptor beta chains from one sample in a study of cytomegalovirus exposure and HLA in healthy donors. Here immunoSEQ multiplex PCR was the method, and the copy in TCRdb shows in-frame clones only, minus some. There are hundreds of thousands of clones in the sample; roughly 90% occur only once, and more than 0.8% lies in the top ten. Sequencing was done on a sample of PBMCs. The receptors come from a woman aged 18-30 years in good health and CMV-seronegative. Both conserved end residues are part of each CDR3. A D gene is named only where the DNA matches it firmly. Rows may omit the clone size; those that give it use once, few, many or a size class.

>TRBV4-2|TRBJ2-2|TRBD2|once|16
TGTGCCAGCAGCCAAGATAACCGGGAGGACACCGGGGAGCTGTTTTTT
CASSQDNREDTGELFF
>TRBV9|TRBJ2-1|TRBD2|.|18
TGTGCCAGCAGCCTGGGACTAGCGGGGGGTCGGGGCTCTTTTGAGCAGTTCTTC
CASSLGLAGGRGSFEQFF
>TRBV4-2|TRBJ2-7|TRBD1|.|18
TGTGCCAGCAGCCAAGATCTTGTCGGGGACAGGGGAAGATACGAGCAGTACTTC
CASSQDLVGDRGRYEQYF
>TRBV14|TRBJ2-1|TRBD1|.|15
TGTGCCAGCAGCCAAGATCAACAGGGGGTGAGAGAGCAGTTCTTC
CASSQDQQGVREQFF
>TRBV5-6|TRBJ2-7|.|.|12
TGTGCCAGCAGCTTGGACAGCGGCGAGCAGTACTTC
CASSLDSGEQYF
>TRBV7-8|TRBJ1-1|.|.|12
TGTGCCAGCAGCCCACATAACACTGAAGCTTTCTTT
CASSPHNTEAFF
>TRBV7-9|TRBJ2-7|.|.|17
TGTTCCAGCAGTTTTACGTTGCCTCTGGACAAAGGGGACGAGCAGTACTTC
CSSSFTLPLDKGDEQYF
>TRBV6-5|TRBJ1-1|TRBD1|.|14
TGTGCCAGCAGCCGGGACAGGGTTAGGACTGAAGCTTTCTTT
CASSRDRVRTEAFF
>TRBV6-1|TRBJ1-5|.|few|14
TGTGCCAGCAGTGGAGGGGGGGTGGCTCAGCCCCAGCATTTT
CASSGGGVAQPQHF
>TRBV11-3|TRBJ1-1|.|once|13
TGTGCCAGCAGCTTGCGCAGGGGCTCTGAAGCTTTCTTT
CASSLRRGSEAFF
>TRBV7-6|TRBJ1-6|.|.|16
TGTGCCAGCAGCTTAGGTCCACGGGGGTCGAATTCACCCCTCCACTTT
CASSLGPRGSNSPLHF
>TRBV5-8|TRBJ2-5|.|few|15
TGTGCCAGCAGCTTGTCATACAGTTACCAAGAGACCCAGTACTTC
CASSLSYSYQETQYF
>TRBV5-4|TRBJ2-1|.|.|14
TGTGCCAGCAGCTTGGAGGGGCTAGGCAATGAGCAGTTCTTC
CASSLEGLGNEQFF
>TRBV2|TRBJ1-2|.|.|10
TGTGCCAGCACCATACAGGGAGCGCGCTTC
CASTIQGARF
>TRBV6-1|TRBJ1-5|TRBD1|.|19
TGTGCCAGCAGTGAAATGGGACAGGCGGCTACCCTCCTCAATCAGCCCCAGCATTTT
CASSEMGQAATLLNQPQHF
>TRBV7-7|TRBJ2-7|TRBD1|.|15
TGTGCCAGCAGCCCTGGGACAGGGGCCTCCTACGAGCAGTACTTC
CASSPGTGASYEQYF
>TRBV27|TRBJ2-7|TRBD1|.|13
TGTGCCAGCGCCCTACGGGACAGGTACGAGCAGTACTTC
CASALRDRYEQYF
>TRBV5-1|TRBJ1-2|TRBD1|.|14
TGCGCCAGCAGCACAGGGACAGCTAACTATGGCTACACCTTC
CASSTGTANYGYTF
>TRBV5-1|TRBJ2-2|TRBD2|.|16
TGCGCCAGCAGCTCCACTAGCGGGGCGAACACCGGGGAGCTGTTTTTT
CASSSTSGANTGELFF
>TRBV27|TRBJ1-1|TRBD1|.|16
TGTGCCAGCAGTCCAGGACAGGGAACGGGGAACACTGAAGCTTTCTTT
CASSPGQGTGNTEAFF
>TRBV19|TRBJ1-2|.|once|14
TGTGCCAGTAGTATTTCCAGGGATGGCTATGGCTACACCTTC
CASSISRDGYGYTF
>TRBV10-3|TRBJ2-7|TRBD2|.|13
TGTGCCATCAGTGAAGGACTAGCCTACGAGCAGTACTTC
CAISEGLAYEQYF
>TRBV19|TRBJ1-4|.|.|16
TGTGCCAGTAGTATCCCGAGGAGCTCAACTAATGAAAAACTGTTTTTT
CASSIPRSSTNEKLFF
>TRBV9|TRBJ2-3|.|.|15
TGTGCCAGCAGCGTACGCTCAGTTAGCACAGATACGCAGTATTTT
CASSVRSVSTDTQYF
>TRBV7-2|TRBJ2-7|TRBD2|.|17
TGTGCCAGCAGCTTCTCTAACGGGGGGGCTGGGTCCTACGAGCAGTACTTC
CASSFSNGGAGSYEQYF
>TRBV6-5|TRBJ2-7|.|.|14
TGTGCCAGCAGTTACGGCGGGTCCCCCTACGAGCAGTACTTC
CASSYGGSPYEQYF
>TRBV5-1|TRBJ2-2|.|once|15
TGCGCCAGCAGCTTGGGCAGCGTGGTGGCCGGGGAGCTGTTTTTT
CASSLGSVVAGELFF
>TRBV6-6|TRBJ2-3|TRBD2|once|16
TGTGCCAGCAGTCTGCTAGCGGGGGGCCCTTCAGATACGCAGTATTTT
CASSLLAGGPSDTQYF
>TRBV5-1|TRBJ1-6|TRBD1|.|16
TGCGCCAGCAGCTTGGAGGTGACAGGGGGTAATTCACCCCTCCACTTT
CASSLEVTGGNSPLHF
>TRBV29-1|TRBJ2-7|TRBD1|.|18
TGCAGCGTTGAGAGCGACAGGGGGAGTTTTATGGGGAACTCCGAGCAGTACTTC
CSVESDRGSFMGNSEQYF
>TRBV7-9|TRBJ2-1|TRBD2|.|16
TGTGCCAGCAGCTTACCCTCCGGGACTAGCGACAATGAGCAGTTCTTC
CASSLPSGTSDNEQFF
>TRBV13|TRBJ2-1|TRBD2|once|16
TGTGCCAGCAGCGGGCGCGGCGGGAGGATGGGCAATGAGCAGTTCTTC
CASSGRGGRMGNEQFF
>TRBV5-1|TRBJ1-5|TRBD1|.|15
TGCGCCACTCGACAGGGGCCGGGGGGCAATCAGCCCCAGCATTTT
CATRQGPGGNQPQHF
>TRBV30|TRBJ1-4|TRBD1|.|15
TGTGCCGGGGCAGCCAGGGGGCGTGTTGATGAAAAACTGTTTTTT
CAGAARGRVDEKLFF
>TRBV19|TRBJ1-2|.|.|13
TGTGCCAGTTCCATAAACGGGGACTATGGCTACACCTTC
CASSINGDYGYTF
>TRBV7-9|TRBJ1-1|.|once|13
TGTGCCAGCAGACGTCAGGGCGGCACTGAAGCTTTCTTT
CASRRQGGTEAFF
>TRBV5-1|TRBJ1-1|TRBD1|.|13
TGCGCCAGCAGCACGACAGGGGGGAATGAAGCTTTCTTT
CASSTTGGNEAFF
>TRBV9|TRBJ1-2|TRBD1|.|14
TGTGCCAGCAGCAAGGACAGGGGACACTATGGCTACACCTTC
CASSKDRGHYGYTF
>TRBV5-1|TRBJ2-2|.|once|14
TGCGCCAGCAGCAGGGAGGCCTTGGCCGGGGAGCTGTTTTTT
CASSREALAGELFF
>TRBV5-1|TRBJ1-5|.|.|16
TGCGCCAGCAGCTGGGGGGTCGGAGGGTTGTCTCAGCCCCAGCATTTT
CASSWGVGGLSQPQHF
>TRBV4-2|TRBJ1-1|TRBD1|.|15
TGTGCCAGCAGCCAAGCAGGGGGCGCGGTCACTGAAGCTTTCTTT
CASSQAGGAVTEAFF
>TRBV7-9|TRBJ2-1|TRBD2|.|15
TGTGCCAGCAGCTTAGCTAGCGGGCTGTACAATGAGCAGTTCTTC
CASSLASGLYNEQFF
>TRBV18|TRBJ1-2|.|.|16
TGTGCCAGCTCACAAGGGCGGGGCCTTCTTCGCGGTTACTACACCTTC
CASSQGRGLLRGYYTF
>TRBV6-6|TRBJ1-1|.|.|13
TGTGCCAGCAGGGACAGTCCGAACACTGAAGCTTTCTTT
CASRDSPNTEAFF
>TRBV5-1|TRBJ2-7|.|.|14
TGCGCCAGCAGCTTGGAAAGCCATAGCTACGAGCAGTACTTC
CASSLESHSYEQYF
>TRBV6-1|TRBJ1-5|TRBD1|once|15
TGTGCCAGCAGTAAAGAGAGGCCAGGGGGACAGCCCCAGCATTTT
CASSKERPGGQPQHF
>TRBV5-8|TRBJ2-2|.|.|15
TGTGCCAGCAGCTTGGGACAGGCGACCACCGGGGAGCTGTTTTTT
CASSLGQATTGELFF
>TRBV28|TRBJ2-7|TRBD1|.|12
TGTGCCAGCAGTTTTGGGCAGGGGGATTCGTACTTC
CASSFGQGDSYF